This TCR beta chain was sequenced during a study of Graves' ophthalmopathy and Graves' hyperthyroidism. Regarding the study as a whole: The model's prediction of ophthalmopathy progression had approximately 68% sensitivity and roughly 72% specificity. Sensitivity of around 85% and specificity of almost 83% were achieved when a 13-signature model separated ophthalmopathy from stable hyperthyroidism.

This clonotype was counted between two and nine times. Its antigen is unknown. In germline, CDR1 is DFQATT, CDR2 SNEGSKA (reference sequence). The CDR3 contains 15 residues. V lost 0 bases and J 2 bases, leaving 14 bases between the germline ends. Other autoimmune diseases, uncontrolled infections, pregnancy or lactation excluded patients from enrollment. The authors amplified TCR beta CDR3 regions, and they did so from RNA transcripts for repertoire sequencing. RT-PCR was first run with HTBI primers, then multiplex PCR in a second round. TCRdb used MiXCR to reprocess the multiplex PCR reads, holding one entry per CDR3 protein. The data show over a million distinct CDR3 sequences, with 35% to 40% seen just once and 11% held by the top ten.

The chain employs TRBV20-1 and TRBJ2-7; unclear D gene. This clonotype originated in an adult man with Graves' hyperthyroidism. The sequencing sample was made of peripheral blood or thyroid tissue (not recorded which). The CDR3 DNA reads as TGCAGTGCTAGAGATCCGCGACGCCGAGCCTACGAGCAGTACTTC. Its protein product is CSARDPRRRAYEQYF.